This T cell receptor (beta chain) was captured in a study of blood T cell repertoires in COVID-19. In the study overall: Some COVID-19 samples were acute and others convalescent; all came from the United States, Italy and Spain.

As processed by the authors: Nucleated cell number was recorded as an estimate derived from reference gene primer amplification. Profiling relied on immunoSEQ multiplex PCR, and the TCRdb table lists in-frame clones only, not all of them. That table gives V, J and clone size, and the DNA gave D and trimming. Here the sample spans a few hundred thousand clones, about four fifths being singletons. The origin of this receptor is a woman aged 18-29 years with acute or convalescent COVID-19. The sequencing input was peripheral blood.

CDR3 sequence: CASRTSGPAGQYF. CDR3 sequence (DNA): TGTGCCAGCAGGACTAGCGGACCCGCAGGGCAGTACTTC. The chain employs TRBV6-5 and TRBJ2-7; 9 bases fit TRBD2. The germline gives CDR1 MNHEY, CDR2 SVGAGI. The J segment lost 9 bases and the V segment lost 6 bases, leaving 9 bases of the junction unmatched. There are 13 residues in the CDR3.